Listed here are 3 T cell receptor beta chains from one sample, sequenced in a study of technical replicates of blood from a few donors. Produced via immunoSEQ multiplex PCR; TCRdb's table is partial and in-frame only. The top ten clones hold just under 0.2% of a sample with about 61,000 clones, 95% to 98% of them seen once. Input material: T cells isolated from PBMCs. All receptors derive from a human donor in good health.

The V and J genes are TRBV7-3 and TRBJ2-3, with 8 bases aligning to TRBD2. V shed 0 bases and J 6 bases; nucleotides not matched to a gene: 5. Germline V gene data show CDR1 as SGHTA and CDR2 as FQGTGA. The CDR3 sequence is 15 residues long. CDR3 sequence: CASSLTGTRVDTQYF. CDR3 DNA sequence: TGTGCCAGCAGCTTAACAGGGACTAGGGTTGATACGCAGTATTTT.

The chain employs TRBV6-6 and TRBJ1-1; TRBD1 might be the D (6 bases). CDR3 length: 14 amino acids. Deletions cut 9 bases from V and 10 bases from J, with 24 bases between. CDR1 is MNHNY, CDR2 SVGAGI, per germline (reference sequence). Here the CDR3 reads CASQDVTGRVGAFF. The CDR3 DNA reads TGTGCCAGTCAAGACGTAACAGGGAGGGTAGGAGCTTTCTTT.

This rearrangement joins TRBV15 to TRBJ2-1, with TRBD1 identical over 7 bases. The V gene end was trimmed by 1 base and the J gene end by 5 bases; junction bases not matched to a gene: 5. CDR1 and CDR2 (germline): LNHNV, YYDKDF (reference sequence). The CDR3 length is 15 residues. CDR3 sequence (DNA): TGTGCCACCAGCAGAGGGACAGGCCCCCACAATGAGCAGTTCTTC. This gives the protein CATSRGTGPHNEQFF.